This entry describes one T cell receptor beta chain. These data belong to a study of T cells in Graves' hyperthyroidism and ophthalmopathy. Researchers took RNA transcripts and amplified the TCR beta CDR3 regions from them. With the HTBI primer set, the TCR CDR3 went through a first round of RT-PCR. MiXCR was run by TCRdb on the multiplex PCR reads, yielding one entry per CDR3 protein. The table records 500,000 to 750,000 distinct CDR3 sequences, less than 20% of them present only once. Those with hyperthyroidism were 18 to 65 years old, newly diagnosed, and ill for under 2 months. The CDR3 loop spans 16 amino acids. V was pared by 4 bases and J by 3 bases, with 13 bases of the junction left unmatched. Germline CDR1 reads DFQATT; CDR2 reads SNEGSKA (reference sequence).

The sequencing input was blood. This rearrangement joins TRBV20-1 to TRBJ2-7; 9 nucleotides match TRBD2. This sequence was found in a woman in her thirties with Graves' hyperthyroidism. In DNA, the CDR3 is TGCAGTGCTATGGGGGTGGTAGCGGGAGTCAGCTACGAGCAGTACTTC. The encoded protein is CSAMGVVAGVSYEQYF.